The 32 T cell receptor beta chains given below trace back to one sample, sequenced in a study of CD8+ T cells in alopecia areata. cDNA reverse transcribed from extracted RNA served as the sequencing template. The repertoire was sequenced with immunoSEQ multiplex PCR; TCRdb's copy has only in-frame clones and lacks some. The repertoire holds some 150,000 clones, with roughly 62% as singletons. The specimen was CD4+ T cells sorted from blood, collected at week 0. Source of these receptors: a human donor with alopecia areata.

J is TRBJ2-3 and V is TRBV2; D possibly corresponds to TRBD2 (6 bases). V lost 4 bases and J 5 bases, leaving 13 bases between the germline ends. From germline, CDR1 is SNHLY and CDR2 FYNNEI. This CDR3 comprises 14 residues. In DNA form, the CDR3 reads TGTGCCAGCAGTGTGGAGGGGTTGGGAGATACGCAGTATTTT. It is translated as CASSVEGLGDTQYF. Using reference TRBV2 and TRBJ2-3 for the parts outside the CDR3, the full variable domain is EPEVTQTPSHQVTQMGQEVILRCVPISNHLYFYWYRQILGQKVEFLVSFYNNEISEKSEIFDDQFSVERPDGSNFTLKIRSTKLEDSAMYFCASSVEGLGDTQYFGPGTRLTVL.

About this clone: Since a much larger clone is just one base distant, this may be a read error. The chain has TRBV7-8 and TRBJ1-2, with TRBD1 matching 7 bases. The germline gives CDR1 SGHVS, CDR2 FQNEAQ. The CDR3 spans 13 residues. With V trimmed by 5 bases and J by 2 bases, 2 bases remained unmatched. The CDR3 loop reads CASSAGQNYGYTF. The CDR3 nucleotides read TGTGCCAGCAGCGCGGGACAGAACTATGGCTACACCTTC.

The chain employs TRBV7-2 and TRBJ1-6; D not resolved. CDR3 length equals 14 residues. CDR1 SGHTA and CDR2 FQGNSA come from the germline V gene. V dropped 8 bases and J dropped 5 bases, with 13 bases sitting between them. CDR3 sequence: CASGKDTNNSPLHF. As DNA, the CDR3 is TGTGCCAGCGGAAAAGATACTAATAATTCACCCCTCCACTTT.

The chain is built from TRBV27 and TRBJ2-2; TRBD2 matches 10 bases. This CDR3 comprises 15 residues. J gave up 0 bases and V 8 bases, and 3 bases lay outside the gene matches. Germline V lookup: CDR1 MNHEY, CDR2 SMNVEV (reference sequence). The CDR3 protein is CASGTSGANTGELFF. The CDR3 DNA follows: TGTGCCAGCGGTACTAGCGGGGCGAACACCGGGGAGCTGTTTTTT.

The rearrangement joins TRBV27 to TRBJ2-7; a weak D match, TRBD2 (6 bases). V gave up 6 bases and J gave up 7 bases, with 13 bases separating them. The CDR3 consists of 12 residues. CDR1 is MNHEY, CDR2 SMNVEV, per germline (reference sequence). The CDR3 nucleotides read TGTGCCAGCAGACAGCCTGCGGGAGAGCAGTACTTC. It encodes CASRQPAGEQYF.

The chain carries TRBV9 and TRBJ2-5; TRBD2 aligns across 11 bases. The germline CDR1 and CDR2 sequences are SGDLS and YYNGEE. Germline trimming cut 0 bases from V and 2 bases from J; bases unmatched to any gene: 3. The CDR3 contains 16 residues. CDR3 bases: TGTGCCAGCAGCGTAGGTGGGACTAGCGGACAAGAGACCCAGTACTTC. Translation: CASSVGGTSGQETQYF.

This clone has just a few counts. The chain joins TRBV30 to TRBJ1-2; TRBD1 matches at 7 bases. CDR1 is GTSNPN and CDR2 is SVGIG in the germline V gene (reference sequence). CDR3 length: 14 residues. With 4 bases clipped from V and 2 bases from J, the junction kept 7 bases outside the gene matches. CDR3 bases: TGTGCCTGGATACCCACGACAGGGAACTATGGCTACACCTTC. Its protein product is CAWIPTTGNYGYTF.

The chain couples TRBV9 to TRBJ2-5; the match to TRBD2 covers 9 bases. Unmatched junction bases numbered 7, after V lost 0 bases and J lost 4 bases. The CDR3 has 16 amino acids. Per germline, CDR1 SGDLS and CDR2 YYNGEE. The DNA of the CDR3 is TGTGCCAGCAGCGTAGGAGGCGGGGGGGCCGCAGAGACCCAGTACTTC. It is translated as CASSVGGGGAAETQYF.

The sample holds a few counts of this clone. This chain joins TRBV14 and TRBJ1-2; 8 nucleotides agree with TRBD1. The CDR3 loop spans 14 amino acids. V shed 1 base and J 2 bases; nucleotides not matched to a gene: 0. The germline CDR1 and CDR2 sequences are SGHDN and FVKESK. This CDR3 reads CASSQGTGNYGYTF. CDR3 coding DNA: TGTGCCAGCAGCCAAGGGACAGGGAACTATGGCTACACCTTC.

The chain links TRBV18 to TRBJ1-4, with 7 bases identical to TRBD1. CDR1 is KGHSH and CDR2 is LQKENI in the germline V gene. The V and J ends lost 3 bases and 5 bases, in that order; junction bases with no gene match: 6. This CDR3 spans 15 amino acids. The CDR3 DNA reads TGTGCCAGCTCACCCCAGGGGACAGAGAATGAAAAACTGTTTTTT. Amino acids: CASSPQGTENEKLFF. Complete variable domain (other parts from reference TRBV18 and TRBJ1-4): NAGVMQNPRHLVRRRGQEARLRCSPMKGHSHVYWYRQLPEEGLKFMVYLQKENIIDESGMPKERFSAEFPKEGPSILRIQQVVRGDSAAYFCASSPQGTENEKLFFGSGTQLSVL.

This clone was seen once. The rearrangement joins TRBV5-4 to TRBJ1-5; D remains ambiguous. Germline loops: CDR1 SGHNT, CDR2 YYREEE (reference sequence). V gave up 0 bases and J gave up 0 bases, with 7 bases separating them. CDR3 length: 15 residues. In DNA form, the CDR3 reads TGTGCCAGCAGCTTGGGGGGAAATAGCAATCAGCCCCAGCATTTT. Translated: CASSLGGNSNQPQHF.

The chain carries TRBV5-1 and TRBJ1-1, with a weak D call TRBD1 (6 bases). Trimming took off 0 bases at V and 5 bases at J, with 11 bases between the two ends. The CDR3 is 14 amino acids. CDR1 and CDR2 from the germline V gene are SGHRS and YFSETQ. Written as DNA, the CDR3 is TGCGCCAGCAGCTTGGACAGGGAAGGGACTGAAGCTTTCTTT. It specifies CASSLDREGTEAFF. Full variable domain (missing parts from reference TRBV5-1 and TRBJ1-1): KAGVTQTPRYLIKTRGQQVTLSCSPISGHRSVSWYQQTPGQGLQFLFEYFSETQRNKGNFPGRFSGRQFSNSRSEMNVSTLELGDSALYLCASSLDREGTEAFFGQGTRLTVV.

This clone was seen more than once but under ten times. The chain uses TRBV5-1 and TRBJ2-5; TRBD1 agrees at 7 bases. V lost 3 bases to trimming and J lost 3 bases; unmatched junction nucleotides: 5. The germline V gene encodes CDR1 SGHRS and CDR2 YFSETQ. The CDR3 length is 14 residues. The CDR3 DNA follows: TGCGCCAGCAGCTCGACAGGGTTTAAAGAGACCCAGTACTTC. It translates to CASSSTGFKETQYF.

The chain carries TRBV14 and TRBJ2-6, with a weak D call TRBD2 (5 bases). The length of the CDR3 is 18 residues. Between the trimmed V and J ends, which lost 1 base and 3 bases, there was a span of 16 bases. Germline CDR1 reads SGHDN; CDR2 reads FVKESK. This CDR3 reads CASSQGGPLTSGANVLTF. CDR3 in DNA: TGTGCCAGCAGCCAAGGCGGGCCCTTAACCAGTGGGGCCAACGTCCTGACTTTC.

The chain couples TRBV7-9 to TRBJ1-1; D unclear. This CDR3 comprises 13 residues. Germline V gene data show CDR1 as SEHNR and CDR2 as FQNEAQ (reference sequence). The V gene lost 1 base and the J gene lost 0 bases, with 3 bases spanning the gap. CDR3 loop: CASSLEMNTEAFF. CDR3 sequence (DNA): TGTGCCAGCAGCTTAGAGATGAACACTGAAGCTTTCTTT.

The chain couples TRBV5-6 to TRBJ1-2; 9 bases line up with TRBD1. This CDR3 spans 14 amino acids. Germline assignment: CDR1 SGHDT and CDR2 YYEEEE. Trimming cost V 5 bases and J 4 bases; bases outside gene matches: 6. The CDR3 sequence: CASRRTGGPYGYTF. The CDR3 region has the DNA TGTGCCAGCAGACGTACAGGGGGCCCCTATGGCTACACCTTC.

In nucleotides, the CDR3 is TGTGCCAGCAGCCCCAACTCTCGCGAGCAGTACTTC. It encodes CASSPNSREQYF. The chain has TRBV7-2 and TRBJ2-7, with D unresolved. Trimming shortened V by 5 bases and J by 6 bases, and 11 bases separated the two germline ends. The CDR3 extends over 12 amino acids. Germline CDR1 SGHTA, CDR2 FQGNSA.

In its sample, this clone was seen a few times. The V and J genes are TRBV29-1 and TRBJ2-3, with D maybe TRBD1 (5 bases). The CDR3 is made up of 14 amino acids. Germline CDR1 SQVTM, CDR2 ANQGSEA. The germline V and J ends were trimmed by 4 bases and 0 bases, with 11 bases remaining between them. Here the CDR3 DNA reads TGCAGCGTTGCGACAGCCTTTAGCACAGATACGCAGTATTTT. Its protein product is CSVATAFSTDTQYF.

The rearrangement joins TRBV15 to TRBJ1-1; a possible D gene is TRBD1 (5 bases). The CDR3 is 15 amino acids. The V gene lost 9 bases and the J gene lost 0 bases, with 17 bases spanning the gap. The germline gives CDR1 LNHNV, CDR2 YYDKDF (reference sequence). CDR3 DNA sequence: TGTGCCACTAGGAGGGATCGGGGGGTGAACACTGAAGCTTTCTTT. This sequence encodes CATRRDRGVNTEAFF.

The V call is TRBV6-5, the J call TRBJ1-2, with D possibly TRBD1 on 5 matching bases. The CDR3 covers 13 residues. Trimming cost V 5 bases and J 4 bases, with 11 bases left between them. Germline V lookup: CDR1 MNHEY, CDR2 SVGAGI. CDR3 nucleotides: TGTGCCAGCAGTCGAACAGGAATCTATGGCTACACCTTC. Translated, it gives CASSRTGIYGYTF.

Only a few counts were recorded for this clone. The CDR3 bases are TGTGCCAGCTGCCGACAGGGGAAGCCGGACGAGCAGTACTTC. This codes for CASCRQGKPDEQYF. V is TRBV2 and J is TRBJ2-7; TRBD1 aligns across 8 bases. The CDR3 runs 14 residues. CDR1 is SNHLY, CDR2 FYNNEI, per germline. V trimming: 8 bases; J trimming: 5 bases; junction bases outside the gene matches: 11. The full variable domain, in which reference TRBV2 and TRBJ2-7 provide the parts outside the CDR3, is EPEVTQTPSHQVTQMGQEVILRCVPISNHLYFYWYRQILGQKVEFLVSFYNNEISEKSEIFDDQFSVERPDGSNFTLKIRSTKLEDSAMYFCASCRQGKPDEQYFGPGTRLTVT.

The genes are TRBV13 and TRBJ1-1, with TRBD1 matching over 7 bases. The CDR3 covers 15 residues. V shed 5 bases, J shed 2 bases, and the junction held 8 bases outside the gene matches. CDR1 and CDR2 from the germline V gene are PRHDT and FYEKMQ (reference sequence). The CDR3 reads CASSVRQGPNTEAFF. CDR3 nucleotides: TGTGCCAGCAGCGTCCGACAGGGTCCTAACACTGAAGCTTTCTTT.

V usage is TRBV5-6 and J usage is TRBJ1-6, with 8 bases matching TRBD1. This CDR3 is built from 15 residues. Per germline, CDR1 SGHDT and CDR2 YYEEEE. Germline trimming cut 0 bases from V and 10 bases from J; bases unmatched to any gene: 6. CDR3 sequence (DNA): TGTGCCAGCAGCTTGGTGGACAGGGTAGGATCACCCCTCCACTTT. Encoded protein: CASSLVDRVGSPLHF.

The gene calls are TRBV27 and TRBJ2-7; no clear D. Germline V lookup: CDR1 MNHEY, CDR2 SMNVEV (reference sequence). Trimming removed 0 bases from V and 6 bases from J, with 0 bases in between. This CDR3 spans 10 amino acids. CDR3 DNA sequence: TGTGCCAGCAGTTTATCCGAGCAGTACTTC. Amino acids: CASSLSEQYF.

The V and J genes are TRBV7-2 and TRBJ1-2; a weak D match, TRBD1 (5 bases). The V gene lost 1 base and the J gene lost 8 bases, with 14 bases spanning the gap. Germline CDR1 is SGHTA and CDR2 is FQGNSA. This CDR3 has 14 amino acids. In DNA form, the CDR3 reads TGTGCCAGCAGCTTAGATGGCAGGGAGGGCGGCTACACCTTC. Translated, it gives CASSLDGREGGYTF.

The rearrangement joins TRBV30 to TRBJ2-1; the match to TRBD2 covers 7 bases. Trimming cost V 2 bases and J 5 bases; bases outside gene matches: 3. This CDR3 is 13 amino acids long. The V gene's germline CDR1 is GTSNPN and CDR2 SVGIG (reference sequence). CDR3 in amino acids: CAWSPGLHNEQFF. The CDR3 nucleotides read TGTGCCTGGAGTCCGGGACTACACAATGAGCAGTTCTTC.

The CDR3 nucleotides read TGTGCCAGCCGTGGGGCATACTCTGAAGCTTTCTTT. Its translation is CASRGAYSEAFF. This chain uses TRBV19 with TRBJ1-1; possibly TRBD1 for D (5 bases). The germline gives CDR1 LNHDA, CDR2 SQIVND (reference sequence). There are 12 residues in the CDR3. V lost 9 bases and J 6 bases, leaving 14 bases between the germline ends.

This chain links TRBV2 with TRBJ2-3; tentatively, D is TRBD2 (6 bases). Germline CDR1 SNHLY, CDR2 FYNNEI. Trimming took off 4 bases at V and 8 bases at J, with 13 bases between the two ends. This CDR3 contains 13 residues. The CDR3 DNA reads TGTGCCAGCAGTGTAGGAGGGGAGGCTACGCAGTATTTT. Its translation: CASSVGGEATQYF.

The J gene is TRBJ2-2, the V gene TRBV29-1; 10 positions agree with TRBD1. CDR1 SQVTM and CDR2 ANQGSEA come from the germline V gene. The CDR3 totals 12 residues. As DNA, the CDR3 is TGCGGAGGACAGGGGGACACCGGGGAGCTGTTTTTT. It encodes CGGQGDTGELFF.

Here the CDR3 DNA reads TGTGCCAGTAGTCCACGGACTAGCTTTCTCGACGAGCAGTACTTC. This encodes CASSPRTSFLDEQYF. This chain connects TRBV7-9 to TRBJ2-7; 8 bases match TRBD2. V dropped 9 bases and J dropped 5; count of bases not matched to a gene: 15. The CDR3 runs to 15 residues. In germline, CDR1 is SEHNR, CDR2 FQNEAQ (reference sequence).

This chain uses TRBV10-3 with TRBJ2-7; D gene ambiguous. This CDR3 comprises 12 residues. Trimming pared 9 bases from V and 2 bases from J, leaving 11 bases between. In germline, CDR1 is ENHRY, CDR2 SYGVKD. The CDR3 DNA reads TGTGCCATTAGTACCTCCACCTACGAGCAGTACTTC. Translation: CAISTSTYEQYF.

The gene calls are TRBV7-2 and TRBJ2-7, with TRBD1 matching 10 bases. This CDR3 has 15 amino acids. With 6 bases clipped from V and 4 bases from J, the junction kept 9 bases outside the gene matches. Per germline, CDR1 SGHTA and CDR2 FQGNSA. The CDR3 region is CASRHYVGQGYEQYF. The CDR3 DNA sequence: TGTGCCAGCAGGCATTATGTGGGACAGGGGTACGAGCAGTACTTC.